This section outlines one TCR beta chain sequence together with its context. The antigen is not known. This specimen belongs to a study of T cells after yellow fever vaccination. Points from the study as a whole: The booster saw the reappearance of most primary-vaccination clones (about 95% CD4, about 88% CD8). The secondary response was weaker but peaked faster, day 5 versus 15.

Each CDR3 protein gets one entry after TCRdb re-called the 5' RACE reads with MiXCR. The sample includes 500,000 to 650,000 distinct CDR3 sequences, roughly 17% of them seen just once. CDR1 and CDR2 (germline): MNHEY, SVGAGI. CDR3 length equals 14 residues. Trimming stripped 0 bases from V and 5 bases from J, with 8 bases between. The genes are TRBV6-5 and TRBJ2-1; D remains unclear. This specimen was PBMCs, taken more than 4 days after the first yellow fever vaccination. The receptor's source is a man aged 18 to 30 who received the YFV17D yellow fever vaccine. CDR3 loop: CASSYSRKDNEQFF. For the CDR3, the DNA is TGTGCCAGCAGTTACTCGAGGAAGGACAATGAGCAGTTCTTC.